The following is a T cell receptor beta chain sequence with its context. The antigen is undetermined. The sample originates from a study of cytomegalovirus exposure and HLA in healthy donors. Study at large: Counted in an early data release were about 86 million unique TCRs from HLA-typed donors. Broader study findings: For most subjects, TCR beta sequences were reported to predict HLA-A and HLA-B alleles with accuracy. Association of a missense DCLRE1C variant with TCR beta V- and J-gene trimming was reported in a later analysis.

Primers: 60 Vbeta forward and 13 Jbeta reverse. Sequenced by immunoSEQ multiplex PCR; TCRdb stores in-frame clones only, minus some. This sample has about 37,000 clones; more than 80% occur once, and the top ten carry 7.5% to 10%. Germline CDR1 and CDR2: SGDLS and YYNGEE. The CDR3 covers 16 residues. The V segment lost 0 bases and the J segment 5 bases; nucleotides outside the gene matches: 8. Donors showed nominal health when sampled, although they likely had unrecorded immune exposures. The TCR was taken from a woman between 40 and 55 years old in good health and CMV-seronegative. This chain uses TRBV9 with TRBJ2-5; 9 nucleotides match TRBD2. The material sequenced was PBMCs. CDR3 DNA: TGTGCCAGCAGCGTAGCTGGGAGCGGGGGGCGGGAGACCCAGTACTTC. This encodes CASSVAGSGGRETQYF.